Listed below are T cell receptor beta chains from one sample, sequenced in a study of blood T cell repertoires in COVID-19. TCRdb's table, derived via immunoSEQ multiplex PCR, lists solely in-frame clones and lacks some. The sample records about 440,000 clones, about 92% being singletons. Sequences were obtained from PBMCs or T cells enriched from blood (not recorded which). The receptors were sampled from a man aged 18 to 35 who had recovered from COVID-19. The CDR3 runs from the conserved cysteine through the conserved F or W. D genes are given only for firm matches. Part of the rows lack a size; the others show once, few, many or a class for expanded clones.

J | D | V | size | CDR3 | DNA
TRBJ2-5 | TRBD2 | TRBV2 | - | CASSEAPSGRKTQYF | TGTGCCAGCAGTGAAGCGCCAAGCGGGAGAAAGACCCAGTACTTC
TRBJ1-1 | - | TRBV9 | - | CASSVQAGTEAFF | TGTGCCAGCAGCGTACAGGCGGGCACTGAAGCTTTCTTT
TRBJ1-4 | TRBD1 | TRBV11-3 | - | CASSLGGTVNEKLFF | TGTGCCAGCAGCTTAGGGGGGACAGTTAATGAAAAACTGTTTTTT
TRBJ1-5 | - | TRBV5-1 | - | CASSLGQNNQPQHF | TGCGCCAGCAGCTTGGGACAGAACAATCAGCCCCAGCATTTT
TRBJ2-5 | TRBD1 | TRBV28 | - | CASSLQGVGQETQYF | TGTGCCAGCAGTTTACAGGGGGTCGGGCAAGAGACCCAGTACTTC
TRBJ2-7 | - | TRBV28 | - | CASSSQDDEQYF | TGTGCCAGCAGTTCACAAGATGACGAGCAGTACTTC
TRBJ1-5 | - | TRBV19 | - | CASSLEVDQGGYQPQHF | TGTGCCAGTAGTCTGGAGGTGGACCAGGGAGGGTACCAGCCCCAGCATTTT
TRBJ2-7 | TRBD2 | TRBV28 | - | CASSPSGSNTVEQYF | TGTGCCAGCAGCCCTAGCGGGAGCAATACAGTCGAGCAGTACTTC
TRBJ1-1 | - | TRBV27 | many | CASSYRRNTEAFF | TGTGCCAGCAGTTACAGAAGAAACACTGAAGCTTTCTTT
TRBJ1-2 | - | TRBV7-8 | few | CASSLAGRPTGGYTF | TGTGCCAGCAGCTTAGCGGGGAGGCCTACCGGAGGCTACACCTTC
TRBJ1-1 | - | TRBV12-5 | - | CASGFQGKTEAFF | TGTGCTAGTGGTTTCCAGGGGAAGACTGAAGCTTTCTTT
TRBJ1-2 | - | TRBV24-1 | - | CATSDPGYGYTF | TGTGCCACCAGTGACCCAGGGTATGGCTACACCTTC
TRBJ1-2 | - | TRBV27 | - | CASRGGTAYGYTF | TGTGCCAGCAGGGGGGGGACGGCTTATGGCTACACCTTC
TRBJ2-2 | - | TRBV15 | - | CATSRATGANTGELFF | TGTGCCACCAGCAGAGCGACAGGAGCGAACACCGGGGAGCTGTTTTTT
TRBJ2-5 | - | TRBV12-1 | - | CASSLDRGGGETQYF | TGTGCCAGCAGCTTGGACAGGGGTGGCGGGGAGACCCAGTACTTC
TRBJ1-2 | - | TRBV28 | - | CASSLSGVDYGYTF | TGTGCCAGCAGTTTATCAGGGGTTGACTATGGCTACACCTTC
TRBJ1-1 | - | TRBV20-1 | - | CSASEGVITEAFF | TGCAGTGCTAGTGAGGGAGTGATCACTGAAGCTTTCTTT
TRBJ1-2 | TRBD1 | TRBV11-3 | - | CASSLTGTEEPVAF | TGTGCCAGCAGCCTTACCGGGACAGAGGAACCCGTAGCCTTC
TRBJ1-2 | - | TRBV5-1 | - | CASSLVSGFGYGYTF | TGCGCCAGCAGCTTGGTATCGGGGTTTGGCTATGGCTACACCTTC
TRBJ1-5 | - | TRBV15 | - | CATSRERGADSNQPQHF | TGTGCCACCAGCAGAGAACGGGGGGCCGATAGCAATCAGCCCCAGCATTTT
TRBJ1-1 | TRBD1 | TRBV2 | - | CASSRSQGAGDTEAFF | TGTGCCAGCAGCCGATCACAGGGGGCTGGGGACACTGAAGCTTTCTTT
TRBJ2-2 | - | TRBV27 | - | CASSFREATGELFF | TGTGCCAGCAGTTTCAGGGAGGCCACCGGGGAGCTGTTTTTT
TRBJ1-5 | - | TRBV14 | - | CASSQGGGPQHF | TGTGCCAGCAGCCAAGGAGGAGGGCCCCAGCATTTT
TRBJ1-5 | - | TRBV3-1/TRBV3-2 | - | CASSQSLGISNQPQHF | TGTGCCAGCAGCCAATCACTAGGGATCAGCAATCAGCCCCAGCATTTT
TRBJ2-7 | TRBD2 | TRBV19 | - | CASSKGLAGEQYF | TGTGCCAGTAGTAAGGGACTAGCGGGTGAGCAGTACTTC
TRBJ1-5 | - | TRBV19 | - | CASSDTLSNNQPQHF | TGTGCCAGTAGCGATACTCTCTCGAACAATCAGCCCCAGCATTTT
TRBJ1-6 | TRBD1 | TRBV10-1 | - | CASSRDRNSPLHF | TGCGCCAGCTCCCGGGACAGAAATTCACCCCTCCACTTT
TRBJ2-2 | - | TRBV14 | - | CASSHFIGGMVTGELFF | TGTGCCAGCAGCCATTTTATAGGGGGAATGGTCACCGGGGAGCTGTTTTTT
TRBJ1-5 | - | TRBV3-1/TRBV3-2 | - | CASSQAQSDSSNQPQHF | TGTGCCAGCAGCCAAGCCCAAAGCGACAGTAGCAATCAGCCCCAGCATTTT
TRBJ2-7 | - | TRBV28 | - | CASRSSSYEQYF | TGTGCCAGCAGGTCGAGTTCCTACGAGCAGTACTTC
TRBJ1-2 | - | TRBV20-1 | once | CSAQGGYGYTF | TGCAGTGCACAGGGTGGGTATGGCTACACCTTC
TRBJ2-7 | TRBD1 | TRBV7-8 | - | CASSLGRTGVYEQYF | TGTGCCAGCAGCTTAGGCCGGACAGGGGTTTACGAGCAGTACTTC
TRBJ1-1 | TRBD1 | TRBV28 | - | CASTTRHRGYTEAFF | TGTGCCAGCACCACCCGACACAGGGGCTACACTGAAGCTTTCTTT
TRBJ1-5 | TRBD1 | TRBV19 | - | CASSGTGGQPQHF | TGTGCCAGTAGTGGGACAGGGGGCCAGCCCCAGCATTTT
TRBJ1-2 | TRBD1 | TRBV3-1/TRBV3-2 | - | CASSQRGTGAGYTF | TGTGCCAGCAGCCAAAGGGGGACAGGGGCCGGCTACACCTTC
TRBJ2-3 | - | TRBV14 | - | CASSEAASRDTQYF | TGTGCCAGCAGCGAGGCCGCGTCTAGAGATACGCAGTATTTT
TRBJ1-4 | - | TRBV20-1 | once | CSASLGLAEKLFF | TGCAGTGCTAGTCTGGGACTGGCAGAAAAACTGTTTTTT
TRBJ2-3 | - | TRBV2 | - | CASSEFEFYSTDTQYF | TGTGCCAGCAGTGAATTTGAGTTTTATAGCACAGATACGCAGTATTTT
TRBJ1-4 | - | TRBV5-6 | - | CASSFRPAGEKLFF | TGTGCCAGCAGCTTCCGCCCAGCGGGGGAAAAACTGTTTTTT
TRBJ2-7 | - | TRBV14 | - | CASSQPGTGFEQYF | TGTGCCAGCAGCCAACCCGGCACAGGGTTCGAGCAGTACTTC
TRBJ1-2 | - | TRBV19 | - | CASSIWDGAGYTF | TGTGCCAGTAGTATATGGGATGGGGCTGGCTACACCTTC
TRBJ2-2 | TRBD2 | TRBV4-1 | - | CASSRPSGSGTGELFF | TGCGCCAGCAGCCGCCCTAGCGGGAGTGGAACCGGGGAGCTGTTTTTT
TRBJ1-1 | TRBD1 | TRBV9 | - | CASSPQGQGEAFF | TGTGCCAGCAGCCCGCAGGGACAGGGTGAAGCTTTCTTT
TRBJ1-1 | - | TRBV5-4 | - | CASRPPEEAEAFF | TGTGCCAGCAGACCGCCTGAAGAAGCCGAAGCTTTCTTT
TRBJ1-1 | - | TRBV6-5 | - | CASSQSLLLNTEAFF | TGTGCCAGCAGTCAATCTCTGCTATTGAACACTGAAGCTTTCTTT
TRBJ2-7 | TRBD1 | TRBV29-1 | - | CSALGQGNEDEQYF | TGCAGCGCCCTCGGACAGGGGAACGAAGACGAGCAGTACTTC
TRBJ2-7 | - | TRBV5-8 | once | CASSFAGLQSNEQYF | TGTGCCAGCAGCTTCGCAGGACTGCAGTCGAACGAGCAGTACTTC
TRBJ1-5 | TRBD1 | TRBV28 | - | CASSSGQLNQPQHF | TGTGCCAGCAGTTCGGGACAGCTTAATCAGCCCCAGCATTTT
TRBJ2-5 | TRBD2 | TRBV5-4 | - | CASSGLAGGPAQETQYF | TGTGCCAGCAGCGGACTAGCGGGAGGGCCCGCCCAAGAGACCCAGTACTTC